Presented here are 8 T cell receptor beta chains from one specimen sequenced in a study of cytomegalovirus exposure and HLA in healthy donors. It was with 60 Vbeta and 13 Jbeta primers that the PCR ran. Data came from immunoSEQ multiplex PCR; TCRdb stores just in-frame clones and leaves some out. The table has about 130,000 clones, roughly three quarters seen once. Sequencing input: PBMCs. These receptors all stem from a man aged 30 to 39 in good health and CMV-seronegative.

The V call is TRBV29-1, the J call TRBJ2-3; weak D call: TRBD2 (6 bases). The CDR3 contains 14 residues. Per germline, CDR1 SQVTM and CDR2 ANQGSEA. V was shortened by 7 bases and J by 2 bases, with 16 bases between the two germline ends. CDR3 sequence: CSAAPGLNTDTQYF. The CDR3 DNA is TGCAGCGCAGCACCGGGACTCAACACAGATACGCAGTATTTT.

This clone showed up just once. The germline gene is not matched at one end of the junction; a read error may be the cause. The chain combines TRBV7-7 with TRBJ2-2; D remains ambiguous. CDR1 and CDR2 (germline): SSHAT, FNYEAQ (reference sequence). The CDR3 is 15 amino acids. The CDR3 spells CASSPNPNAEGELFF. In nucleotides, the CDR3 is TGTGCTAGCAGCCCCAATCCAAACGCTGAGGGGGAGCTGTTTTTT.

This chain uses TRBV11-2 with TRBJ2-7; D gene unclear. CDR3 length: 15 residues. Looked up from germline, CDR1 is SGHAT and CDR2 is FQNNGV. The V end was cut by 0 bases, the J end by 2 bases, with 11 bases between. The CDR3 DNA reads as TGTGCCAGCAGCTTAGATTCCCCAGATACCTACGAGCAGTACTTC. Residues: CASSLDSPDTYEQYF.

V is TRBV19 and J is TRBJ2-5, with 9 nucleotides matching TRBD1. CDR1 is LNHDA and CDR2 is SQIVND in the germline V gene (reference sequence). V shed 5 bases, J shed 5 bases, and the junction held 6 bases outside the gene matches. CDR3 size: 14 residues. The CDR3 reads CASSQGDREETQYF. In DNA, the CDR3 is TGTGCCAGTAGTCAAGGGGACAGGGAGGAGACCCAGTACTTC.

The chain recombines TRBV28 with TRBJ2-1; 11 bases align to TRBD2. After removal of 6 bases from V and 0 bases from J, the junction contained 10 bases not matched to a gene. The CDR3 has 18 residues. CDR1 and CDR2 (germline): MDHEN, SYDVKM. CDR3 in amino acids: CASRKLAGVVSSYNEQFF. CDR3 nucleotides: TGTGCCAGCAGGAAACTAGCGGGGGTGGTGAGCTCCTACAATGAGCAGTTCTTC.

The chain employs TRBV9 and TRBJ2-3; 7 bases line up with TRBD1. The CDR3 is made up of 17 amino acids. V lost 1 base and J lost 5; bases outside the gene matches: 13. Per the germline V gene, CDR1 is SGDLS and CDR2 is YYNGEE. The DNA for the CDR3 is TGTGCCAGCAGCGTAAGTGGGGACAGTGTTCACCTAGATACGCAGTATTTT. Residues: CASSVSGDSVHLDTQYF.

The rearrangement links TRBV30 to TRBJ2-7, with D possibly matching TRBD2 (7 bases). The CDR3 extends over 15 amino acids. The V gene lost 3 bases and the J gene lost 3 bases, with 18 bases spanning the gap. Looked up from germline, CDR1 is GTSNPN and CDR2 is SVGIG (reference sequence). The CDR3 DNA is TGTGCCTGGAGGGGGGGGACACAGGGACACTACGAGCAGTACTTC. It codes for CAWRGGTQGHYEQYF.

The chain combines TRBV19 with TRBJ2-7; 9 positions agree with TRBD2. Germline CDR1 is LNHDA and CDR2 is SQIVND (reference sequence). The V gene end was trimmed by 4 bases and the J gene end by 4 bases; junction bases not matched to a gene: 8. This CDR3 has 15 amino acids. DNA for the CDR3: TGTGCCAGTAGTACCTTGACTAGCGGAGCATACGAGCAGTACTTC. Its protein product is CASSTLTSGAYEQYF.